Reported below is one TCR beta chain. Its antigen is undetermined. V was pared by 2 bases and J by 6 bases, with 6 bases between. This CDR3 contains 11 residues. Germline V CDR1 and CDR2: DFQATT, SNEGSKA (reference sequence). This sample stems from a study of cytomegalovirus exposure and HLA in healthy donors. The PCR contained 60 Vbeta and 13 Jbeta primers. Sequencing was performed with immunoSEQ multiplex PCR; in TCRdb, only in-frame clones are kept and a portion is missing. The sample contains 150,000 or so clones, 84% of which appear only once. Points from the study as a whole: On later analysis, the bulk of CMV-associated TCR beta chains appeared to be HLA-restricted. It was 150 to 200 TCR beta chains that were listed as cytomegalovirus-associated.

This receptor was obtained from a man aged 45-65 years in good health and CMV-seropositive. Sequenced input: PBMCs. The gene calls are TRBV20-1 and TRBJ2-3; D is undetermined. The CDR3: CSARLADTQYF. Written as DNA, the CDR3 is TGCAGTGCTAGACTTGCGGATACGCAGTATTTT.